Given below is one T cell receptor (beta chain) in context. It lacks a known antigen. Base qualities are missing; no much larger clone stands one base away. Participants in the prospective study were aged about 18 to 89 years, lived in 20 to 30 United States geographic areas, and enrolled through a virtual design. In the prospective study, cohorts were assigned on the basis of participant-reported clinical history obtained from a screening survey and a study questionnaire. For ImmuneRACE Cohort 3, a participant was defined as recovered based on two consecutive negative NP/OP PCR tests, clearance by a healthcare professional, or resolution of symptoms. In the prospective study, mobile phlebotomists collected whole blood, serum and a nasopharyngeal or oropharyngeal swab from each participant. Participants in the prospective study had the option to provide additional blood draws and questionnaires over an approximately 2-month period. Prospective study blood samples were shipped either frozen or at room temperature before DNA extraction.

These data are taken from a study of blood T cell repertoires in COVID-19 (dated by TCRdb to about 2020). Regarding the study in general: The collaborator samples originated in the United States, Italy and Spain and spanned the acute and convalescent phases of COVID-19. Sample metadata almost always included a de-identified subject ID, COVID-19 status, age in years and sex. The prospective study material was composed of cDNA or gDNA derived from T cells, B-cell-depleted T cells, or PBMCs. The samples were drawn from the first 160 participants of the ongoing ImmuneRACE study and from under 1,500 subjects provided by 6 global collaborators. A freely available public database, intended as a resource for researchers studying the immune response to SARS-CoV-2, is where the repertoires were released. Subjects who had been exposed to COVID-19, were actively infected with it, or had recovered from it provided the deeply sampled blood TCRbeta repertoires that made up the dataset. HLA class I and class II types, where available, came from metadata supplied by the sample provider rather than from assay-based typing.

TCRbeta CDR3 regions were amplified from genomic DNA using the immunoSEQ Assay, a bias-controlled multiplex PCR. In the paper's pipeline: Within the assay, amplification of reference gene primers was used to estimate how many nucleated cells each sample contained. To quantify the absolute abundance of each unique TCRbeta CDR3 rearrangement, sequence reads were collapsed and filtered. For each sample, productive Simpson clonality was calculated as the square root of Simpson's diversity index over productive rearrangements. TCRdb limited this immuneACCESS table to in-frame rearrangements with V and J called. A share of clones is missing; checked studies link under half to unresolved V genes, and the rest is unexplained. The DNA gave D and trimming, while V, J and clone size come from that table. The sample table lists about 130,000 clones, around four fifths of them with a count of one. The ten largest clones add up to about 20% of the sample.

The CDR3 runs 15 amino acids, cysteine and phenylalanine included. Solely the CDR3 DNA is kept, with 45 bases framed from the first base. V sheds 3 bases and J sheds 5 bases, leaving 17 bases between their ends. As encoded in the germline V gene (reference sequence), CDR1 is GTSNPN while CDR2 is SVGIG. Paper-wide results and their limitations: The amount of clinical and demographic metadata varied by source and participant and was provided uncurated.

The receptor was isolated from a man aged 25-45 years who had recovered from COVID-19. The chain couples TRBV30 to TRBJ2-1; a tentative D match to TRBD2 spans 7 bases. Sequenced sample: PBMCs or T cells enriched from blood (not recorded which). The nucleotide sequence is TGTGCCTGGAGCTATACGGGGGGCCTAAACAATGAGCAGTTCTTC. Its translation is CAWSYTGGLNNEQFF.